This note documents a single TCR beta chain sequence. This table comes from immunoSEQ multiplex PCR, and its TCRdb copy is limited to in-frame clones, with some not included. The profile shows about 15,000 clones, about 72% of them singletons. This CDR3 is 13 amino acids long. V lost 4 bases and J lost 4; bases outside the gene matches: 3. Germline lookup yields CDR1 SEHNR and CDR2 FQNEAQ (reference sequence). This sample is drawn from a study of control samples from healthy donors and cancer patients. This sequence was found in a female donor with lung cancer. Sequencing input: formalin-fixed, paraffin-embedded tissue. The chain combines TRBV7-9 with TRBJ2-7; 8 bases align to TRBD1. As DNA, the CDR3 is TGTGCCAGCAGCTGGGACAGGAGTTACGAGCAGTACTTC. Residues: CASSWDRSYEQYF.